This T cell receptor (beta chain) was recorded in a study of shared clonotypes between healthy human individuals (dated by TCRdb to 2020 to 2022). Background on the whole study: Three men and two women, aged 18 to 49 years, made up the cohort. Different laboratories and diverse techniques were used to prepare libraries and sequence TCR repertoires, to increase sequencing depth and limit assay-specific biases. Per donor, three plates each were used for CD4 naive and CD4 memory, two for CD8 naive, and one for CD8 memory. To estimate repertoire size and how much clonotype sharing occurs between individuals, the study deeply sequenced the blood TCR repertoires of about five healthy adults. Between about 0.85 and 10 billion PBMCs per donor were obtained by leukapheresis. General conclusions and limits of the study: Pairwise subsampling indicated that sequencing depth was expected to affect the degree of clonotype sharing among donors. Incomplete sequencing was indicated by rarefaction of sorted-subset datasets, despite the large sequencing depth. The genetic and exposure-history diversity represented was limited by the small number of donors. Sharing across several donors was observed for 4.5% to 6.5% of naive CD4, around 3.5% of naive CD8, about 2.3% of memory CD4, and about 0.4% of memory CD8 clonotypes. Sampling was limited to blood, and TCR repertoires in tissue likely differ from TCR repertoires in blood. Clonotypes shared by all four sorted-subset donors showed higher generation probabilities than non-shared clonotypes. Naive subsets generally had larger estimated clonotype richness than memory subsets.

Turning to this clone: Its binding antigen is unknown. Base qualities are not provided; no much larger clone lies one nucleotide away.

For the CD8 naive samples, CD45RO-negative cells were positively selected for CCR7, yielding a CD45RA+CCR7+ population from which TemRA cells were excluded. The donors were healthy, HIV-negative adults who had no recently reported acute infections or vaccinations. Only Caucasian adults living in Nashville, Tennessee, USA were represented among the donors. After blood collection by leukapheresis, PBMCs were isolated using Ficoll-Histopaque density gradient centrifugation and then cryopreserved in the vapor phase of liquid nitrogen. Analytical flow cytometry was used to check the purity and quantity of each magnetically sorted T cell population. Each sorted fraction had its genomic DNA isolated and then quantified by UV absorbance on a Nanodrop 2000c. Trimming at the junction amounts to 3 bases on V and 7 bases on J, and the germline ends lie 12 bases apart. The CDR3 runs 13 residues from the cysteine to the phenylalanine. Kept here is only the CDR3 DNA, which spans 39 bases and is read in frame from base 1. As encoded in the germline V gene, CDR1 is KGHSH while CDR2 is LQKENI.

TCR CDR3 regions were amplified from genomic DNA by multiplex PCR using the deep immunoSEQ assay. Extracted genomic DNA from each cell subset was spread evenly across all wells of several immunoSEQ 96-well plates, with each plate serving as a replicate. For sorted subsets, each replicate PCR was loaded with roughly 0.2 ug genomic DNA, equivalent to about 30,000 T cell genomes. Purified libraries were quantified with a Qubit 3.0 fluorometer, sized on a Bioanalyzer 2100, and re-quantified with the KAPA Library Quantification kit. Every immunoSEQ 96-well plate was sequenced on a separate single-read 150-cycle Illumina NextSeq 550 flow cell. The authors' analysis ran thus. The immunoSEQ output contained only junctional sequences without quality scores, so filtering could not match that applied to full-length reads. Sequences were annotated with PyIR, a Python wrapper for IgBLAST v1.9, and V/J genes and CDR3 were assigned using IMGT germline references. Reads were filtered out if the reads had weak V/J assignments (E-value above 1e-6), no CDR3, stop codons, out-of-frame junctions, or ambiguous translated residues. V3J clonotypes were defined by identical inferred V gene, J gene, and CDR3 amino acid sequence. Percentage overlap between repertoires was calculated by dividing the number of shared unique clonotypes by the size of the smaller repertoire. Three approaches were used to assess repertoire richness: RTK rarefaction, the Chao1 estimator, and Recon v2.1 estimates of unobserved clonotypes. OLGA was used to compute generation probabilities for all TCRbeta clonotypes that the gDNA method yielded from a few donors. Held by TCRdb, this immuneACCESS table contains in-frame sequences only and omits some clones. Under half of the omission traces to an unresolved V gene where checked; the cause of the rest is unknown. V and J calls and clone size are given by that table; D and trimming were obtained from the DNA. Counted in this sample were just over 2,000,000 clones; 85% to 95% of them appeared once. The top ten constitute 0.9% to 1.4% of the sample.

The receptor comes from a man younger than 35 in good health. This chain is built from TRBV18 and TRBJ1-1; the D gene is perhaps TRBD1, from 6 matching bases. The sample was naive CD8+ T cells sorted from blood. This sample's cell subset or site label indicates: CD45RA+CCR7+. The CDR3 protein is CASSPGGLVEAFF. The bases are TGTGCCAGCTCACCGGGGGGGCTAGTTGAAGCTTTCTTT.